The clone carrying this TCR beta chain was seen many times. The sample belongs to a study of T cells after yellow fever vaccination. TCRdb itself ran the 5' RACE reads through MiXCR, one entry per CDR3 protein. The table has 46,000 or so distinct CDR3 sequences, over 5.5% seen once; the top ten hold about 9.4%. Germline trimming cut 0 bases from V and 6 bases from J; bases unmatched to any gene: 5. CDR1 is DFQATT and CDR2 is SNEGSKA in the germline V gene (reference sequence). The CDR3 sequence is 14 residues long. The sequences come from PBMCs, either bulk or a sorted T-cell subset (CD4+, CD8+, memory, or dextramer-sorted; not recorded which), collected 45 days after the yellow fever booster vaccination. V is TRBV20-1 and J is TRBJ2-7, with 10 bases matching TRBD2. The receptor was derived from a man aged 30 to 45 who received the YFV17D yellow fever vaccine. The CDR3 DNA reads TGCAGTGCTAGAGATCCCAGCGGGAGGGTCGAGCAGTACTTC. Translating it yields CSARDPSGRVEQYF.